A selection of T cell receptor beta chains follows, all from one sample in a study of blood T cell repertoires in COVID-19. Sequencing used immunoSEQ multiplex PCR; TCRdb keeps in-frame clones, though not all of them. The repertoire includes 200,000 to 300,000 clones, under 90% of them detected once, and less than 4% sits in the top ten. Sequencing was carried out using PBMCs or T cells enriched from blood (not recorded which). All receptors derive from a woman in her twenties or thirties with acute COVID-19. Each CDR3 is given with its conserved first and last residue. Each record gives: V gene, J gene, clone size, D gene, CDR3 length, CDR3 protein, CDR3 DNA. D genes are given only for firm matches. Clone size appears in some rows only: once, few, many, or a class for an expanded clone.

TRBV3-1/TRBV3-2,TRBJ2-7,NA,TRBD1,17,CASSQDKGGNRLYEQYF,TGTGCCAGCAGCCAAGATAAAGGGGGCAACCGGCTTTACGAGCAGTACTTC
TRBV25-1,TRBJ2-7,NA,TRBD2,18,CASSEFPLSSGGTYEQYF,TGTGCCAGCAGTGAATTCCCCCTATCTAGCGGGGGTACCTACGAGCAGTACTTC
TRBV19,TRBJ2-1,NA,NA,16,CASTHRGGGRFNEQFF,TGTGCCAGTACCCATAGGGGCGGGGGCCGTTTCAATGAGCAGTTCTTC
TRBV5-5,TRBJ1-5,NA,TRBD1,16,CASSPRDRGQNQPQHF,TGTGCCAGCAGCCCCCGGGACAGGGGTCAAAATCAGCCCCAGCATTTT
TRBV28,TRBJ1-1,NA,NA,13,CASRPGHVTEAFF,TGTGCCAGCAGACCGGGACACGTCACTGAAGCTTTCTTT
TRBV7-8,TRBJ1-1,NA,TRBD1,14,CASSYRGRDTEAFF,TGTGCCAGCAGCTACAGGGGGCGAGACACTGAAGCTTTCTTT
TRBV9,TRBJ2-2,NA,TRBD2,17,CASSIRGGLRNTGELFF,TGTGCCAGCAGCATTCGGGGGGGACTTAGGAACACCGGGGAGCTGTTTTTT
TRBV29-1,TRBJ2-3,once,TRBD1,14,CSVPDRAGPDTQYF,TGCAGCGTACCAGACAGGGCGGGCCCAGATACGCAGTATTTT
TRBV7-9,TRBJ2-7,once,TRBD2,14,CASERAGGHSEQYF,TGTGCCAGCGAACGAGCGGGGGGGCACTCCGAGCAGTACTTC
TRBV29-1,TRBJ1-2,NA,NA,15,CSVGAPGQQTYGYTF,TGCAGCGTTGGGGCCCCGGGACAACAGACCTATGGCTACACCTTC
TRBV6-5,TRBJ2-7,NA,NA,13,CASQNTASYEQYF,TGTGCCAGCCAAAACACCGCCTCCTACGAGCAGTACTTC
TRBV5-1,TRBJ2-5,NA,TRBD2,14,CASSSGGAGRTQYF,TGCGCCAGCAGCTCCGGGGGGGCGGGTCGGACCCAGTACTTC
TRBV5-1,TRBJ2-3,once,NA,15,CASSFGSGGTDTQYF,TGCGCCAGCAGCTTTGGATCGGGGGGCACAGATACGCAGTATTTT
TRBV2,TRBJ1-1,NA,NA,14,CASSLGEGNSEAFF,TGTGCCAGCAGTTTAGGAGAGGGTAACTCTGAAGCTTTCTTT
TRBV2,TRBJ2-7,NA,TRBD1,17,CASSSTAPGTAIYEQYF,TGTGCCAGCAGTTCTACTGCACCCGGGACAGCCATTTACGAGCAGTACTTC
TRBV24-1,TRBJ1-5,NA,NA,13,CATSDQGGQPQHF,TGTGCCACCAGTGACCAGGGAGGTCAGCCCCAGCATTTT
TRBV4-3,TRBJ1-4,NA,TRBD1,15,CASSFGQGASEKLFF,TGCGCCAGCAGCTTCGGACAGGGGGCTAGTGAAAAACTGTTTTTT
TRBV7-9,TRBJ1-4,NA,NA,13,CASSRGALEKLFF,TGTGCCAGCAGCCGCGGAGCGCTTGAAAAACTGTTTTTT
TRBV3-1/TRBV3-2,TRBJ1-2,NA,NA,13,CASSQDGGYGYTF,TGTGCCAGCAGCCAGGACGGGGGCTATGGCTACACCTTC
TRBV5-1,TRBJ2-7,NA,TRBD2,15,CASSLYGGEGYEQYF,TGCGCCAGCAGCTTGTACGGGGGGGAAGGCTACGAGCAGTACTTC
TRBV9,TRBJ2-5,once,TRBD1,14,CASSGTGGGETQYF,TGTGCCAGCAGCGGGACAGGGGGCGGAGAGACCCAGTACTTC
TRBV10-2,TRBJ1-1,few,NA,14,CASERGFGNTEAFF,TGCGCCAGCGAAAGGGGATTTGGGAACACTGAAGCTTTCTTT
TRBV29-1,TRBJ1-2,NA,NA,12,CSVAQASYGYTF,TGCAGCGTTGCACAGGCTTCTTATGGCTACACCTTC
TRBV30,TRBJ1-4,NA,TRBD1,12,CAWSQGEEKLFF,TGTGCCTGGAGTCAGGGGGAGGAAAAACTGTTTTTT
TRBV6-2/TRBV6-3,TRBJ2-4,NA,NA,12,CASSLWGDIQYF,TGTGCCAGCAGTTTATGGGGCGACATTCAGTACTTC
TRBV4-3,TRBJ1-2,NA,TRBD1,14,CASSHDRVSYGYTF,TGCGCCAGCAGCCATGACAGGGTGAGCTATGGCTACACCTTC
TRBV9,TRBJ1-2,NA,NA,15,CASSVWDTPNYGYTF,TGTGCCAGCAGCGTTTGGGACACCCCTAACTATGGCTACACCTTC
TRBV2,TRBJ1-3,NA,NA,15,CATGRTEASGNTIYF,TGTGCCACTGGGAGGACGGAAGCCTCTGGAAACACCATATATTTT
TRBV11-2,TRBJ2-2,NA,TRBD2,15,CASSGRLAGTGELFF,TGTGCCAGCTCAGGAAGGCTAGCGGGCACCGGGGAGCTGTTTTTT
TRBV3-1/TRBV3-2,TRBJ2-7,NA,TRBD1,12,CASSRQGSEQYF,TGTGCCAGCAGCCGACAGGGAAGTGAGCAGTACTTC
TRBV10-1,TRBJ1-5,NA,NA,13,CASSQDIGEPQHF,TGCGCCAGCAGTCAGGACATAGGTGAGCCCCAGCATTTT
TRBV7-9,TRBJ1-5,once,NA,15,CASSPLGSGFEAQHF,TGTGCCAGCAGCCCCCTGGGGTCGGGGTTCGAGGCCCAGCATTTT
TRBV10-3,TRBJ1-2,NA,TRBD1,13,CAIRTGDESGYTF,TGTGCCATCAGGACAGGGGACGAGTCTGGCTACACCTTC
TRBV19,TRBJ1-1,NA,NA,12,CASSIRGFGAFF,TGTGCCAGTAGTATAAGAGGGTTCGGAGCTTTCTTT
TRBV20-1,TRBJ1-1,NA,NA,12,CSASGAGTEAFF,TGCAGTGCTAGTGGGGCTGGGACTGAAGCTTTCTTT
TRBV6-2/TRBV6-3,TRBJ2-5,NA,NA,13,CASSYREKETQYF,TGTGCCAGCAGTTACCGGGAAAAAGAGACCCAGTACTTC
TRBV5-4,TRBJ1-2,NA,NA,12,CASRSSNYGYTF,TGTGCCAGCAGGAGTTCCAACTATGGCTACACCTTC
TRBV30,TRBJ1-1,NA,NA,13,CAWSVQVNTEAFF,TGTGCCTGGAGTGTACAGGTGAACACTGAAGCTTTCTTT
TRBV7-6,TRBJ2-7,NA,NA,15,CASSFYTSPTYEQYF,TGTGCCAGCAGCTTCTATACTAGCCCTACCTACGAGCAGTACTTC
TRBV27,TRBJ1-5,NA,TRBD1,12,CASGGQYQPQHF,TGTGCCAGCGGGGGACAGTATCAGCCCCAGCATTTT
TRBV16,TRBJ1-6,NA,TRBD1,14,CASSSDRGASPLHF,TGTGCCAGCAGCAGCGACAGGGGAGCTTCACCCCTCCACTTT
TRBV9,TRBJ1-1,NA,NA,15,CASSVVDGAGAAAFF,TGTGCCAGCAGCGTAGTTGACGGTGCGGGGGCAGCAGCTTTCTTT
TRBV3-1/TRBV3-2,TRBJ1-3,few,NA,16,CASSQDFTGSGNTIYF,TGTGCCAGCAGCCAAGATTTTACAGGCTCTGGAAACACCATATATTTT
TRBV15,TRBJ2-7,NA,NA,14,CATSRRDNSYEQYF,TGTGCCACCAGCAGGAGGGACAACTCCTACGAGCAGTACTTC
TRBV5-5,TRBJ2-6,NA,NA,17,CASSLAETGSGANVLTF,TGTGCCAGCAGCTTGGCAGAAACAGGTTCTGGGGCCAACGTCCTGACTTTC
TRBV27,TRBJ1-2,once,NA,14,CASSSGRGNYGYTF,TGTGCCAGCAGTTCGGGTCGGGGGAACTATGGCTACACCTTC
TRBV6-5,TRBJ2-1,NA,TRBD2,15,CASTLSGGARNEQFF,TGTGCCAGCACCCTTAGCGGGGGGGCGAGGAATGAGCAGTTCTTC
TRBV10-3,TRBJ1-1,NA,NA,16,CAISESTRVLNTEAFF,TGTGCCATCAGTGAGTCGACTCGGGTCCTGAACACTGAAGCTTTCTTT
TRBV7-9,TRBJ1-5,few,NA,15,CASSSDRQENQPQHF,TGTGCCAGCAGCTCAGACAGACAGGAGAATCAGCCCCAGCATTTT
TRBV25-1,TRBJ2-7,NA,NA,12,CASSGTGYEQYF,TGTGCCAGCAGTGGAACAGGCTACGAGCAGTACTTC
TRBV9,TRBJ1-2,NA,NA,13,CASSVVSSIGYTF,TGTGCCAGCAGCGTAGTTTCCAGTATTGGCTACACCTTC
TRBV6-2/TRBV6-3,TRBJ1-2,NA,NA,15,CASSPLWHSGYGYTF,TGTGCCAGCAGTCCATTATGGCATTCGGGGTATGGCTACACCTTC
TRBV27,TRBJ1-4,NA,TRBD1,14,CASSQWTGFEKLFF,TGTGCCAGCAGTCAATGGACAGGGTTTGAAAAACTGTTTTTT
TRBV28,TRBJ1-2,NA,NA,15,CASSFLDTTVYGYTF,TGTGCCAGCAGTTTTTTAGACACAACCGTCTATGGCTACACCTTC
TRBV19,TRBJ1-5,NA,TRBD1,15,CASSTPGTGDQPQHF,TGTGCCAGTAGTACCCCCGGGACAGGGGATCAGCCCCAGCATTTT
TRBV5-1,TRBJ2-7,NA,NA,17,CASRPSFTEWESYEQYF,TGCGCCAGCAGACCTTCGTTTACGGAATGGGAGTCCTACGAGCAGTACTTC